The source of this TCR beta chain is a study of T cells in Graves' hyperthyroidism and ophthalmopathy. Study results and caveats: Ophthalmopathy and stable hyperthyroidism were separated by a 13 V-J model.

The TCR beta CDR3 regions underwent amplification using RNA transcripts as the source. An initial round of RT-PCR targeting the TCR CDR3 relied on the HTBI primer set. A single record per CDR3 protein comes from TCRdb applying MiXCR to the multiplex PCR reads. The table includes around 600,000 distinct CDR3 sequences, about 14% detected once. Germline lookup yields CDR1 ENHRY and CDR2 SYGVKD. The CDR3 has 12 amino acids. Unmatched junction bases numbered 2, after V lost 8 bases and J lost 4 bases. This clonotype was seen once. Its antigen is as yet unknown. The sequence came from a woman aged 50 to 60 with Graves' ophthalmopathy. The rearrangement uses TRBV10-3 and TRBJ2-1; 7 nucleotides align to TRBD1. Sequencing was carried out using blood. The CDR3 protein is CAIGRGYNEQFF. CDR3 in DNA: TGTGCCATCGGCAGGGGGTACAATGAGCAGTTCTTC.